The rows below give T cell receptor beta chains drawn from one sample of a study of breast tumors, draining lymph nodes, adjacent tissues. TCRdb re-called the multiplex PCR reads with MiXCR, one entry per CDR3 protein. The profile shows roughly 80,000 distinct CDR3 sequences, about 20% of them singletons. The sequencing input was axillary lymph node tissue. The receptors were gathered from a female donor with breast cancer. Some clones in this sample may be carry-over from other donors' samples. CDR3s include the opening cysteine and the closing phenylalanine or tryptophan. A D gene is named only where the DNA matches it firmly. A row's size may be missing; if present it is once, few, many or a size class.

d_call j_call v_call clone_size cdr3_nt cdr3_aa
. TRBJ2-7 TRBV3-1 few TGTGCCAGCAGCCAGGGCTTTAGCGGAATATCCTACGAGCAGTACTTC CASSQGFSGISYEQYF
. TRBJ2-3 TRBV6-1 . TGTGCCAGCAGTGAAATCGGGGGGCCTAGCACAGATACGCAGTATTTT CASSEIGGPSTDTQYF
. TRBJ2-7 TRBV5-8 many TGTGCCAGCAGCATCCAGGATGGCCCCTACGAGCAGTACTTC CASSIQDGPYEQYF
. TRBJ2-1 TRBV7-9 many TGTGCCAGCAGCTTAGAATATGTCCTGGGGCCTGGCAATGAGCAGTTCTTC CASSLEYVLGPGNEQFF
. TRBJ1-6 TRBV28 few TGTGCCAGCAGTTTATATCGCGCGGGGGGTAATTCACCCCTCCACTTT CASSLYRAGGNSPLHF
. TRBJ1-2 TRBV5-1 many TGTGCCAGCAGCTTGGGGGCTAACTATGGCTACACCTTC CASSLGANYGYTF
. TRBJ1-4 TRBV11-2 many TGTGCCAGCAGCCCCCCGCAGGGAATTAATGAAAAACTGTTTTTT CASSPPQGINEKLFF
. TRBJ2-5 TRBV5-6 . TGTGCCAGCAGCTTACGCCTAGCCGAAGAGGCCCAGTACTTC CASSLRLAEEAQYF
. TRBJ2-3 TRBV12-3/TRBV12-4 few TGTGCCAGCAGTTTCGGGCCCTGGGGGGGCACAGATACGCAGTATTTT CASSFGPWGGTDTQYF
TRBD2 TRBJ2-7 TRBV28 few TGTGCCAGCAGTTCGGGACTAGCGAGGATGCACGAGCAGTACTTC CASSSGLARMHEQYF
. TRBJ2-6 TRBV7-8 many TGTGCCAGCAGCTCCGGCCGGGTGCTTGGGGCCAACGTCCTGACTTTC CASSSGRVLGANVLTF
TRBD2 TRBJ2-7 TRBV20-1 many TGCAGTGCTAGTCCGGGCGGGAGGTCCGTTTACGAGCAGTACTTC CSASPGGRSVYEQYF
TRBD2 TRBJ2-3 TRBV5-1 many TGCGCCAGCAGCTTGGATCAGGCGGGAGAAACAGATACGCAGTATTTT CASSLDQAGETDTQYF
. TRBJ2-1 TRBV19 many TGTGCCAGTAGTGCGGGCCCCTACAATGAGCAGTTCTTC CASSAGPYNEQFF
. TRBJ2-3 TRBV7-9 many TGTGCCAGCAGCCTATCTTTAGGGAGAGCAGATACGCAGTATTTT CASSLSLGRADTQYF
. TRBJ1-5 TRBV5-6 many TGTGCCAGCAGCTTGCGGGGGGCTCAGCCCCAGCATTTT CASSLRGAQPQHF